One sample yielded the 21 T cell receptor beta chains listed below, sequenced in a study of T cell repertoires in cytomegalovirus infection. These TCRs are of unknown antigen specificity. From the reads, TCRdb called clonotypes with MiXCR, one entry per CDR3 protein. Of approximately 220,000 distinct CDR3 sequences listed, about 40% are singletons. The specimen comprised CD8+ T cells from cultured PBMCs, sampled from culture after CMV antigen stimulation. The receptors derive from a human donor in good health (CMV status not recorded). Some clones in this sample may be carry-over from other donors' samples.

There are a few counts of this clonotype. The CDR3 DNA reads as TGTGCCAGCAGCTTAGTACCCTCCCAGAACACTGAAGCTTTCTTT. As protein: CASSLVPSQNTEAFF. The rearrangement uses TRBV7-6 and TRBJ1-1; no reliable D call. From germline, CDR1 is SGHVS and CDR2 FNYEAQ. The CDR3 spans 15 residues. The ends were cut back, 1 base at V and 1 base at J, with 10 bases in the middle.

The rearrangement links TRBV2 to TRBJ2-3; TRBD1 might be the D (6 bases). The CDR3 totals 17 residues. Looked up from germline, CDR1 is SNHLY and CDR2 is FYNNEI. Deletions cut 4 bases from V and 2 bases from J, with 19 bases between. The CDR3 DNA sequence: TGTGCCAGCAGTGGGGAAATACGACGGGGACACACAGATACGCAGTATTTT. It translates to CASSGEIRRGHTDTQYF.

This clonotype was seen only a few times. The chain carries TRBV7-8 and TRBJ1-4; D may be TRBD1 (6 bases). The CDR3 covers 14 residues. V lost 3 bases to trimming and J lost 4 bases, with 9 bases between them. Germline V gene lookup returns CDR1 SGHVS and CDR2 FQNEAQ. CDR3 bases: TGTGCCAGCAGCTTTGGACAGCTTAATGAAAAACTGTTTTTT. Residues: CASSFGQLNEKLFF.

This clonotype has only a few counts. This chain connects TRBV12-3 or TRBV12-4 to TRBJ1-2, with D maybe TRBD1 (6 bases). This CDR3 is built from 11 residues. V lost 6 bases and J lost 7, with 9 bases in between. The CDR3 sequence: CASSGGLGYTF. The CDR3 bases are TGTGCCAGCAGCGGGGGCCTTGGCTACACCTTC.

This clonotype was detected only a few times. The V call is TRBV9, the J call TRBJ2-1; 10 bases are shared with TRBD2. The CDR3 is made up of 17 amino acids. The V gene end was trimmed by 0 bases and the J gene end by 7 bases; junction bases not matched to a gene: 10. Germline V gene sequence: CDR1 SGDLS, CDR2 YYNGEE. CDR3 sequence reads: CASSVGASGSALNEQFF. DNA for the CDR3: TGTGCCAGCAGCGTAGGGGCTAGCGGGAGTGCCCTTAATGAGCAGTTCTTC.

This chain connects TRBV6-1 to TRBJ1-5; the match to TRBD1 covers 8 bases. Unmatched junction bases numbered 6, after V lost 4 bases and J lost 7 bases. Germline assignment: CDR1 MNHNS and CDR2 SASEGT. This CDR3 is built from 14 residues. CDR3 coding DNA: TGTGCCAGCAGTGGGACAGGGCGTTGGCAGCCCCAGCATTTT. As protein: CASSGTGRWQPQHF.

The rearrangement links TRBV10-3 to TRBJ2-1; 9 nucleotides align to TRBD2. The CDR3 consists of 14 residues. Trimming cost V 11 bases and J 7 bases; bases outside gene matches: 12. Germline V gives CDR1 ENHRY, CDR2 SYGVKD. The CDR3 sequence is CASHEASGKNEQFF. The CDR3 nucleotides are TGTGCCTCCCATGAAGCTAGCGGGAAGAATGAGCAGTTCTTC.

The V call is TRBV7-9, the J call TRBJ1-1; D unresolved. The CDR3 is 13 residues long. The germline V and J ends were trimmed by 3 bases and 2 bases, with 7 bases remaining between them. Germline CDR1 is SEHNR and CDR2 is FQNEAQ (reference sequence). CDR3 sequence: CASSFPANTEAFF. CDR3 nucleotide sequence: TGTGCCAGCAGCTTCCCGGCTAACACTGAAGCTTTCTTT.

This clonotype was counted only a few times. This rearrangement joins TRBV4-1 to TRBJ1-2; D might be TRBD1 (5 bases). Germline lookup yields CDR1 MGHRA and CDR2 YSYEKL. This CDR3 spans 14 amino acids. V was cut by 3 bases and J by 8 bases, with 16 bases left in between. CDR3 bases: TGCGCCAGCAGCCAGCCGGGACGGAGATTCGGCTACACCTTC. As protein: CASSQPGRRFGYTF.

This chain joins TRBV5-1 and TRBJ2-1; D might be TRBD2 (6 bases). CDR1 is SGHRS, CDR2 YFSETQ, per germline. The CDR3 spans 16 residues. With 2 bases removed from V and 0 bases from J, the gap between germline ends came to 12 bases. DNA for the CDR3: TGCGCCAGCAGCTTACCCCGGGGGAGCTCCTACAATGAGCAGTTCTTC. Its translation: CASSLPRGSSYNEQFF.

J is TRBJ1-2 and V is TRBV12-3 or TRBV12-4; TRBD1 might be the D (5 bases). This CDR3 has 12 amino acids. The V end lost 6 bases, the J end lost 8 bases, and 13 bases lay between the germline ends. This chain's CDR3 is CASSPGPLGYTF. CDR3 bases: TGTGCCAGCAGCCCGGGACCCCTAGGCTACACCTTC.

The rearrangement links TRBV5-3 to TRBJ2-3; 7 positions agree with TRBD2. TRBV5-3 is identified as an open reading frame with a role that is uncertain. The CDR3 has 16 amino acids. CDR3 protein: CASRFLPGGRTDTQYF. In nucleotides, the CDR3 is TGTGCAAGCAGATTTTTGCCCGGCGGGAGAACAGATACGCAGTATTTT.

The chain has TRBV12-3 or TRBV12-4 and TRBJ1-1; TRBD1 is a possible D gene (5 bases). V dropped 5 bases and J dropped 10 bases, with 20 bases sitting between them. The CDR3 length is 14 residues. CDR3 amino acids: CASSHPSGTEPAFF. DNA for the CDR3: TGTGCCAGCAGTCATCCTTCCGGGACCGAGCCAGCTTTCTTT.

The rearrangement uses TRBV11-2 and TRBJ1-6; TRBD1 is a possible D gene (5 bases). V gave up 6 bases and J gave up 10 bases, with 13 bases separating them. The CDR3 is made up of 13 amino acids. Germline assignment: CDR1 SGHAT and CDR2 FQNNGV. CDR3 coding DNA: TGTGCCAGCAGACTCGCAGGGCACTCACCCCTCCACTTT. Residues: CASRLAGHSPLHF.

The chain has TRBV5-5 and TRBJ2-2; 12 nucleotides align to TRBD1. The CDR3 is made up of 21 amino acids. V trimming: 4 bases; J trimming: 5 bases; junction bases outside the gene matches: 21. CDR1 is SGHKS and CDR2 is YYEKEE in the germline V gene (reference sequence). The DNA for the CDR3 is TGTGCCAGCAGCCCAACCGGGACAGGGGGCTTTTCGGGAGGGCCGACCGGGGAGCTGTTTTTT. Translated, it gives CASSPTGTGGFSGGPTGELFF.

V and J are TRBV7-7 and TRBJ2-3; D perhaps matches TRBD1 (5 bases). V was trimmed by 0 bases and J by 3 bases, leaving 10 bases between them. The CDR3 extends over 15 amino acids. In germline, CDR1 is SSHAT, CDR2 FNYEAQ (reference sequence). CDR3 region: CASSLALTATDTQYF. The CDR3 DNA follows: TGTGCCAGCAGCTTAGCTTTGACAGCAACAGATACGCAGTATTTT.

The chain is built from TRBV6-8 and TRBJ2-5, with TRBD2 as a possible D gene (5 bases). Trimming removed 7 bases from V and 2 bases from J, with 17 bases in between. Looked up from germline, CDR1 is MNHGY and CDR2 is SAAAGT. The CDR3 totals 15 residues. Here the CDR3 DNA reads TGTGCCAGCACTTGGGAGTCTAAGCATCAAGAGACCCAGTACTTC. Translating it yields CASTWESKHQETQYF.

This clonotype came up a few times. The rearrangement joins TRBV7-9 to TRBJ2-1; D is undetermined. Trimming removed 5 bases from V and 5 bases from J, with 10 bases in between. Germline V gene lookup returns CDR1 SEHNR and CDR2 FQNEAQ (reference sequence). The CDR3 spans 13 residues. CDR3 amino acids: CASSPNRHNEQFF. CDR3 sequence (DNA): TGTGCCAGCAGCCCAAACCGCCACAATGAGCAGTTCTTC.

CDR3 loop: CASSYRGRQETQYF. The CDR3 nucleotides read TGTGCCAGCAGTTATCGCGGGAGGCAAGAGACCCAGTACTTC. The chain recombines TRBV6-2 or TRBV6-3 with TRBJ2-5; TRBD2 agrees at 8 bases. The germline V gene encodes CDR1 MNHEY and CDR2 SVGEGT. This CDR3 region has 14 residues. The V and J ends lost 3 bases and 2 bases, in that order; junction bases with no gene match: 2.

There are many counts of this clonotype. The chain joins TRBV27 to TRBJ2-7; 8 nucleotides agree with TRBD1. The ends lost 2 bases at V and 7 bases at J; junction bases unmatched: 4. Per germline, CDR1 MNHEY and CDR2 SMNVEV (reference sequence). This CDR3 has 13 amino acids. CDR3 in amino acids: CASSLQGAGEQYF. CDR3 DNA sequence: TGTGCCAGCAGTTTACAGGGGGCGGGTGAGCAGTACTTC.

About this clonotype itself: One end of the junction varies from germline; a read error may be responsible. J is TRBJ2-1 and V is TRBV7-3; D is unclear. The V gene's germline CDR1 is SGHTA and CDR2 FQGTGA. The CDR3 has 14 residues. As DNA, the CDR3 is TGTGCCAGCGGCTTAATCCCGGACCACAATGAGCAGTTCTTC. The encoded protein is CASGLIPDHNEQFF.